This entry lists 11 T cell receptor beta chains sequenced from one sample in a study of shared clonotypes between healthy human individuals. Sequencing was performed with immunoSEQ multiplex PCR; in TCRdb, only in-frame clones are kept and a portion is missing. Found here are about 680,000 clones, about 91% of them singletons; the top ten hold 20% to 25%. Positively selected for CCR7, the CD45RO-negative cells used as naive CD8 cells excluded terminally differentiated effector memory CD45RA+ cells. The source material was naive CD8+ T cells sorted from blood. Receptors were obtained from a man aged 25 to 45 in good health.

The CDR3 nucleotides read TGTGCCAGCAGTCTGAGTGGGGGGGGCCAAAACATTCAGTACTTC. This encodes CASSLSGGGQNIQYF. The V and J genes are TRBV27 and TRBJ2-4; maybe TRBD2 (7 bases). Trimming took off 5 bases at V and 5 bases at J, with 16 bases between the two ends. There are 15 residues in the CDR3. CDR1 MNHEY and CDR2 SMNVEV come from the germline V gene (reference sequence).

V gene TRBV13 combines with J gene TRBJ2-7; tentatively, D is TRBD1 (5 bases). V was cut by 5 bases and J by 2 bases, with 19 bases left in between. The CDR3 loop spans 16 amino acids. Germline V gives CDR1 PRHDT, CDR2 FYEKMQ (reference sequence). The DNA of the CDR3 is TGTGCCAGCAGCCCCAACCTCGAACAGGCGGCCTACGAGCAGTACTTC. It codes for CASSPNLEQAAYEQYF.

The chain couples TRBV28 to TRBJ1-2; TRBD1 matches at 9 bases. Germline loops: CDR1 MDHEN, CDR2 SYDVKM. This CDR3 has 16 residues. V shed 5 bases and J 4 bases; nucleotides not matched to a gene: 11. This CDR3 reads CASSARDRAFRYGYTF. As DNA, the CDR3 is TGTGCCAGCAGTGCCCGGGACAGGGCCTTTCGCTATGGCTACACCTTC.

The chain employs TRBV18 and TRBJ1-3; 9 bases align to TRBD1. Germline-derived CDR1 and CDR2 are KGHSH and LQKENI. V gave up 2 bases and J gave up 3 bases; unmatched junction bases: 11. This CDR3 has 18 amino acids. CDR3: CASSPGTGSIFGGNTIYF. In DNA form, the CDR3 reads TGTGCCAGCTCACCAGGGACAGGGTCCATTTTCGGTGGAAACACCATATATTTT.

Details on this clone: Within the sample, other DNA sequences also encode this same CDR3. V and J are TRBV29-1 and TRBJ2-7, with a tentative D call TRBD1 (5 bases). The CDR3 covers 12 residues. V lost 6 bases and J lost 0, with 9 bases in between. CDR1 is SQVTM and CDR2 is ANQGSEA in the germline V gene. The CDR3 spells CSVRQSSYEQYF. Written as DNA, the CDR3 is TGCAGCGTCCGACAGAGCTCCTACGAGCAGTACTTC.

Concerning this clone: Different DNA sequences within this sample yield the same CDR3. The gene calls are TRBV7-9 and TRBJ2-7; TRBD2 agrees at 12 bases. Germline trimming cut 3 bases from V and 4 bases from J; bases unmatched to any gene: 1. The CDR3 is 14 amino acids. In germline, CDR1 is SEHNR, CDR2 FQNEAQ (reference sequence). CDR3 region: CASSFGLAGYEQYF. CDR3 DNA: TGTGCCAGCAGCTTCGGACTAGCGGGGTACGAGCAGTACTTC.

This clone occurred a few times. The V and J genes are TRBV5-8 and TRBJ2-1, with 8 positions matching TRBD2. Germline lookup yields CDR1 SGHTS and CDR2 YDEGEE. The V gene end was trimmed by 0 bases and the J gene end by 7 bases; junction bases not matched to a gene: 9. CDR3 length: 16 residues. CDR3 bases: TGTGCCAGCAGCTTGGGACCGGGAGGGCCTGGGAATGAGCAGTTCTTC. As protein: CASSLGPGGPGNEQFF. The entire variable domain, with the rest obtained from reference TRBV5-8 and TRBJ2-1, is as follows: EAGVTQSPTHLIKTRGQQATLRCSPISGHTSVYWYQQALGLGLQFLLWYDEGEERNRGNFPPRFSGRQFPNYSSELNVNALELEDSALYLCASSLGPGGPGNEQFFGPGTRLTVL.

The chain is built from TRBV6-1 and TRBJ2-3; no reliable D call. The germline V gene encodes CDR1 MNHNS and CDR2 SASEGT. The ends were cut back, 8 bases at V and 6 bases at J, with 15 bases in the middle. The CDR3 runs to 13 residues. CDR3 DNA sequence: TGTGCCAGCCACCCCCGGATCGGGGATACGCAGTATTTT. This sequence encodes CASHPRIGDTQYF.

This clone came up once. The gene calls are TRBV5-1 and TRBJ2-3, with 9 bases that match TRBD2. The CDR3 length is 17 residues. The J segment lost 2 bases and the V segment lost 0 bases, leaving 7 bases of the junction unmatched. Germline CDR1 reads SGHRS; CDR2 reads YFSETQ. The CDR3 loop reads CASSLGGSGSSTDTQYF. The CDR3 bases are TGCGCCAGCAGCTTGGGAGGTAGCGGGAGCTCCACAGATACGCAGTATTTT.

This clone has only a few counts. The rearrangement joins TRBV6-5 to TRBJ2-6, with D unresolved. Trimming cost V 0 bases and J 5 bases, with 8 bases left between them. This CDR3 is built from 15 residues. The germline gives CDR1 MNHEY, CDR2 SVGAGI. DNA for the CDR3: TGTGCCAGCAGTTACTCGGATCCCTGGGCCAACGTCCTGACTTTC. Residues: CASSYSDPWANVLTF.

The J gene is TRBJ2-1, the V gene TRBV7-3, with unresolved D. This CDR3 spans 13 amino acids. Trimming pared 3 bases from V and 5 bases from J, leaving 8 bases between. Germline V lookup: CDR1 SGHTA, CDR2 FQGTGA. CDR3 sequence (DNA): TGTGCCAGCAGCTTTTCCCCGAACAATGAGCAGTTCTTC. Its translation: CASSFSPNNEQFF.